The 27 T cell receptor beta chains below all came from one sample that was sequenced in a study of T-cell memory formation after mild COVID-19. TCRdb used MiXCR to reprocess the 5' RACE reads, holding one entry per CDR3 protein. The profile shows 450,000 to 700,000 distinct CDR3 sequences, approximately 19% of them singletons. The sample consisted of PBMCs or a T cell subset sorted from them (not recorded which). These receptors originate from an adult woman who had mild COVID-19 (a few samples of this study predate the infection). Cell type and time point are not known.

The V and J genes are TRBV18 and TRBJ2-3; D may match TRBD1 or TRBD2 (5 bases each). This CDR3 is built from 14 residues. Germline CDR1 is KGHSH and CDR2 is LQKENI. Trimming removed 1 base at V and 4 bases at J, with 9 bases between. The CDR3 sequence is CASSPRRDADTQYF. The CDR3 bases are TGTGCCAGCTCACCACGCAGGGACGCAGATACGCAGTATTTT. The complete variable domain, with remaining parts taken from reference TRBV18 and TRBJ2-3, reads NAGVMQNPRHLVRRRGQEARLRCSPMKGHSHVYWYRQLPEEGLKFMVYLQKENIIDESGMPKERFSAEFPKEGPSILRIQQVVRGDSAAYFCASSPRRDADTQYFGPGTRLTVL.

V usage is TRBV27 and J usage is TRBJ1-4; no clear D gene. CDR1 and CDR2 (germline): MNHEY, SMNVEV (reference sequence). CDR3 length equals 14 residues. The V gene lost 3 bases and the J gene lost 7 bases, with 12 bases spanning the gap. The CDR3 spells CASSFGRVSEKLFF. The DNA of the CDR3 is TGTGCCAGCAGTTTCGGCCGGGTGTCTGAAAAACTGTTTTTT.

The rearrangement uses TRBV11-2 and TRBJ1-1; D gene unclear. Trimming took off 0 bases at V and 10 bases at J, with 9 bases between the two ends. Germline CDR1 is SGHAT and CDR2 is FQNNGV. There are 12 residues in the CDR3. The CDR3 reads CASSLDGVRAFF. CDR3 sequence (DNA): TGTGCCAGCAGCTTAGACGGGGTGAGAGCTTTCTTT.

This clonotype was counted only a few times. The V call is TRBV7-8, the J call TRBJ2-5, with D uncertain. This CDR3 has 12 amino acids. From germline, CDR1 is SGHVS and CDR2 FQNEAQ. V was pared by 4 bases and J by 3 bases, with 6 bases between. Here the CDR3 DNA reads TGTGCCAGCAGCTCCCGGGAAGAGACCCAGTACTTC. This codes for CASSSREETQYF.

This clonotype has more than one count but fewer than ten. CDR3 nucleotide sequence: TGTGCCAGCAGTTTTGGACAGAACATAGCAGGCAATCAGCCCCAGCATTTT. The encoded protein is CASSFGQNIAGNQPQHF. The genes are TRBV2 and TRBJ1-5; D is possibly TRBD1 (6 bases). Germline values: CDR1 SNHLY, CDR2 FYNNEI. This CDR3 contains 17 residues. Trimming took off 5 bases at V and 2 bases at J, with 19 bases between the two ends.

This clonotype was observed a few times. The chain employs TRBV7-9 and TRBJ2-1, with 8 positions matching TRBD2. The CDR3 extends over 19 amino acids. V was clipped by 4 bases and J by 5 bases; unmatched bases: 19. Germline V CDR1 and CDR2: SEHNR, FQNEAQ (reference sequence). CDR3 nucleotide sequence: TGTGCCAGCAGCTCCCCCCTCGGGACTAGTATTATTTCAGACAATGAGCAGTTCTTC. Amino acid sequence: CASSSPLGTSIISDNEQFF.

V gene TRBV7-2 combines with J gene TRBJ2-3; D could derive from TRBD1 or TRBD2 (7 bases each). V was trimmed by 0 bases and J by 2 bases, leaving 12 bases between them. CDR1 is SGHTA, CDR2 FQGNSA, per germline. The CDR3 has 16 residues. The chain's CDR3 is CASSLAQGGNTDTQYF. CDR3 coding DNA: TGTGCCAGCAGCTTAGCGCAGGGGGGGAACACAGATACGCAGTATTTT.

Only a few counts were recorded for this clonotype. The chain joins TRBV6-1 to TRBJ2-5; TRBD2 is a possible D gene (6 bases). V lost 2 bases, J lost 3 bases, and 13 bases lay in between. CDR1 and CDR2 (germline): MNHNS, SASEGT. This CDR3 region has 15 residues. The DNA for the CDR3 is TGTGCCAGCAGTGAATTACGACTAGGGAAAGAGACCCAGTACTTC. Amino acid sequence: CASSELRLGKETQYF.

This clonotype has a count of ten or more. The V call is TRBV7-2, the J call TRBJ2-3; 11 bases map to TRBD2. CDR1 is SGHTA and CDR2 is FQGNSA in the germline V gene. The CDR3 is made up of 17 amino acids. V lost 1 base and J lost 3; bases outside the gene matches: 6. CDR3 loop: CASSLVGSGRATDTQYF. Here the CDR3 DNA reads TGTGCCAGCAGCTTAGTTGGTAGCGGGAGGGCTACAGATACGCAGTATTTT.

This chain connects TRBV6-1 to TRBJ2-5; tentative D call: TRBD1 (5 bases). CDR3 length: 13 residues. CDR1 and CDR2 (germline): MNHNS, SASEGT. The germline V and J ends were trimmed by 2 bases and 3 bases, with 7 bases remaining between them. The CDR3 nucleotides read TGTGCCAGCAGTGAACCAGGGAAAGAGACCCAGTACTTC. Its translation: CASSEPGKETQYF.

This clonotype was seen more than once but under ten times. The chain recombines TRBV4-2 with TRBJ1-2, with a weak D call TRBD1 (5 bases). Germline V CDR1 and CDR2: LGHNA, YNFKEQ. The CDR3 loop spans 13 amino acids. Trimming cost V 1 base and J 8 bases, with 11 bases left between them. The CDR3 loop is CASSQGGPRGYTF. CDR3 sequence (DNA): TGTGCCAGCAGCCAAGGGGGACCAAGGGGCTACACCTTC.

This clonotype was counted a few times. The V and J genes are TRBV4-2 and TRBJ1-4; D gene uncertain. Germline CDR1 reads LGHNA; CDR2 reads YNFKEQ. This CDR3 contains 16 residues. V was shortened by 0 bases and J by 5 bases, with 13 bases between the two germline ends. CDR3 region: CASSQDSWAGNEKLFF. The CDR3, as DNA: TGTGCCAGCAGCCAAGATTCCTGGGCGGGGAATGAAAAACTGTTTTTT.

V gene TRBV11-1 combines with J gene TRBJ2-1; maybe TRBD1 (7 bases). Germline V gives CDR1 SGHAT, CDR2 FQDESV (reference sequence). The CDR3 runs to 14 residues. V was pared by 5 bases and J by 9 bases, with 17 bases between. The CDR3 nucleotides read TGTGCCAGCAGCCTGGTTACGCAGGGGGGTGAGCAGTTCTTC. This translates into CASSLVTQGGEQFF.

This clonotype was seen a few times. The chain uses TRBV4-2 and TRBJ1-1; D remains ambiguous. The CDR3 is made up of 16 amino acids. V gave up 0 bases and J gave up 0 bases, with 11 bases separating them. Germline assignment: CDR1 LGHNA and CDR2 YNFKEQ. The chain's CDR3 is CASSQEMPRMNTEAFF. CDR3 sequence (DNA): TGTGCCAGCAGCCAAGAAATGCCCCGGATGAACACTGAAGCTTTCTTT.

This clonotype was observed a few times. The chain combines TRBV5-1 with TRBJ1-1; TRBD1 agrees at 7 bases. Unmatched junction bases numbered 25, after V lost 4 bases and J lost 10 bases. From germline, CDR1 is SGHRS and CDR2 YFSETQ. The CDR3 has 18 residues. CDR3 region: CASSHYIHGTVEVLIAFF. The CDR3 region has the DNA TGCGCCAGCAGCCACTACATCCATGGGACAGTGGAGGTTCTTATAGCTTTCTTT.

This clonotype was observed a handful of times. The V gene is TRBV2, the J gene TRBJ2-3, with D unclear. This CDR3 has 14 amino acids. Germline lookup yields CDR1 SNHLY and CDR2 FYNNEI. Trimming left V 5 bases short and J 6 bases short, with 15 bases between. The CDR3 DNA follows: TGTGCCAGCAGTCAGAGAGGTCCCGGGGATACGCAGTATTTT. Translating it yields CASSQRGPGDTQYF. The entire variable domain, with the rest obtained from reference TRBV2 and TRBJ2-3, is as follows: EPEVTQTPSHQVTQMGQEVILRCVPISNHLYFYWYRQILGQKVEFLVSFYNNEISEKSEIFDDQFSVERPDGSNFTLKIRSTKLEDSAMYFCASSQRGPGDTQYFGPGTRLTVL.

This clonotype has a handful of counts. The chain uses TRBV11-2 and TRBJ2-2, with D perhaps TRBD1 (6 bases). Germline CDR1 is SGHAT and CDR2 is FQNNGV. V dropped 6 bases and J dropped 0 bases, with 8 bases sitting between them. This CDR3 is 14 amino acids long. DNA of the CDR3: TGTGCCAGCAGACAGGGAGCGAACACCGGGGAGCTGTTTTTT. The encoded protein is CASRQGANTGELFF.

This clonotype was seen a handful of times. The chain recombines TRBV6-2 or TRBV6-3 with TRBJ2-1, with D hard to call. The CDR3 is made up of 12 amino acids. The V end lost 2 bases, the J end lost 9 bases, and 8 bases lay between the germline ends. Germline V gene sequence: CDR1 MNHEY, CDR2 SVGEGT. The CDR3 protein is CASSYGETEQFF. The DNA for the CDR3 is TGTGCCAGCAGTTACGGAGAAACTGAGCAGTTCTTC.

The chain carries TRBV7-9 and TRBJ2-3; D may be TRBD2 (6 bases). This CDR3 contains 15 residues. V lost 3 bases and J lost 2, with 12 bases in between. Germline CDR1 reads SEHNR; CDR2 reads FQNEAQ (reference sequence). CDR3 sequence: CASSLAGRYTDTQYF. CDR3 bases: TGTGCCAGCAGCTTGGCGGGGAGATACACAGATACGCAGTATTTT.

The genes are TRBV27 and TRBJ2-7; 12 bases line up with TRBD1. The CDR3 is 15 residues long. The ends lost 3 bases at V and 9 bases at J; junction bases unmatched: 9. CDR1 is MNHEY, CDR2 SMNVEV, per germline (reference sequence). The chain's CDR3 is CASSFAGTGGLGQYF. The CDR3 DNA reads as TGTGCCAGCAGTTTTGCCGGGACAGGGGGCCTCGGGCAGTACTTC.

This clonotype showed up just a few times. The chain links TRBV7-8 to TRBJ2-1; TRBD2 matches at 10 bases. Germline CDR1 SGHVS, CDR2 FQNEAQ. The V and J ends lost 3 bases and 6 bases, in that order; junction bases with no gene match: 5. The length of the CDR3 is 15 residues. The CDR3 loop is CASSFLAGVFNEQFF. DNA of the CDR3: TGTGCCAGCAGCTTCCTAGCGGGAGTCTTCAATGAGCAGTTCTTC. The complete variable domain, with remaining parts taken from reference TRBV7-8 and TRBJ2-1, reads GAGVSQSPRYKVAKRGQDVALRCDPISGHVSLFWYQQALGQGPEFLTYFQNEAQLDKSGLPSDRFFAERPEGSVSTLKIQRTQQEDSAVYLCASSFLAGVFNEQFFGPGTRLTVL.

In its sample, this clonotype was seen a few times. This chain links TRBV7-2 with TRBJ2-4, with D perhaps matching TRBD1 or TRBD2 (5 bases each). The CDR3 has 15 amino acids. Looked up from germline, CDR1 is SGHTA and CDR2 is FQGNSA. V was clipped by 5 bases and J by 8 bases, with 19 bases between them. The CDR3 is CASSPPGAGSYIQYF. CDR3 nucleotide sequence: TGTGCCAGCAGCCCTCCCGGGGCGGGTAGTTACATTCAGTACTTC.

The chain recombines TRBV6-2 or TRBV6-3 with TRBJ2-3; D call uncertain. The CDR3 covers 16 residues. V lost 2 bases to trimming and J lost 3 bases, with 15 bases between them. CDR1 is MNHEY and CDR2 is SVGEGT in the germline V gene. The CDR3 is CASSYKTARATDTQYF. Here the CDR3 DNA reads TGTGCCAGCAGTTACAAGACGGCTAGGGCAACAGATACGCAGTATTTT.

The chain recombines TRBV20-1 with TRBJ2-5; either TRBD1 or TRBD2 may supply D (5 bases each). The V and J ends lost 4 bases and 0 bases respectively, with 9 bases between them. Germline V gives CDR1 DFQATT, CDR2 SNEGSKA (reference sequence). The length of the CDR3 is 13 residues. CDR3 protein: CSANSGHQETQYF. In nucleotides, the CDR3 is TGCAGTGCTAACTCGGGACACCAAGAGACCCAGTACTTC.

V gene TRBV12-3 or TRBV12-4 combines with J gene TRBJ1-3; 11 bases line up with TRBD1. The CDR3 is made up of 16 amino acids. Trimming took 6 bases from V and 3 from J; bases not matched to a gene: 7. Written as DNA, the CDR3 is TGTGCCAGCAGCACGGGACAGGGGGGAGTTGGAAACACCATATATTTT. Translation: CASSTGQGGVGNTIYF.

This clonotype was observed a handful of times. CDR3 loop: CASSFRTSARPWLFF. The CDR3 DNA is TGTGCCAGCAGCTTCCGGACTAGCGCGAGACCCTGGTTGTTCTTC. The rearrangement uses TRBV7-2 and TRBJ2-1; 9 nucleotides agree with TRBD2. From germline, CDR1 is SGHTA and CDR2 FQGNSA. The J segment lost 15 bases and the V segment lost 3 bases, leaving 15 bases of the junction unmatched. The CDR3 has 15 residues.

The chain is built from TRBV5-1 and TRBJ1-6, with unresolved D. CDR1 is SGHRS, CDR2 YFSETQ, per germline. Between the trimmed V and J ends, which lost 0 bases and 9 bases, there was a span of 10 bases. The CDR3 runs 14 residues. The CDR3 reads CASSLEGWGSPLHF. In DNA form, the CDR3 reads TGCGCCAGCAGCTTGGAAGGCTGGGGTTCACCCCTCCACTTT.